This TCR beta chain is drawn from a study of T cell changes during pregnancy in multiple sclerosis. Germline CDR1 and CDR2: ENHRY and SYGVKD. J gave up 10 bases and V 3 bases, and 17 bases lay outside the gene matches. The CDR3 sequence is 17 residues long. The repertoire was sequenced with immunoSEQ multiplex PCR; TCRdb's copy has only in-frame clones and lacks some. The data show about 51,000 clones, with 85% to 95% seen just once and about 0.69% held by the top ten. The sequence was obtained from a female donor with multiple sclerosis, enrolled in a pregnancy study. The V call is TRBV10-3, the J call TRBJ2-1; 8 bases map to TRBD2. Sequenced material: CD4+ T cells from peripheral blood mononuclear cells, taken in the third trimester of pregnancy. CDR3 DNA sequence: TGTGCCATCAGTGACTTCTCAGGAGCGGGAGTGGTCCGGGAGCAGTTCTTC. This codes for CAISDFSGAGVVREQFF.